The 23 T cell receptor beta chains presented below share a single source sample, sequenced in a study of cytomegalovirus exposure and HLA in healthy donors. PCR was performed using 60 Vbeta and 13 Jbeta primers. Sequenced by immunoSEQ multiplex PCR; TCRdb stores in-frame clones only, minus some. The data show roughly 200,000 clones, approximately 11% seen once. Sequenced material: PBMCs. The source of these receptors is a middle-aged man in good health and CMV-seropositive.

This clone was picked up a small number of times. The chain joins TRBV21-1 to TRBJ1-2; the table's D call, TRBD1, has no DNA check behind it. TRBV21-1 is marked as a pseudogene. This CDR3 region has 11 residues. CDR3 amino acids: CASIKGSGYTF. DNA for the CDR3: TGTGCCAGCATAAAGGGGTCGGGCTACACCTTC.

In its sample, this clone was seen many times. This chain connects TRBV10-1 to TRBJ1-1; no clear D. Trimming stripped 4 bases from V and 1 base from J, with 16 bases between. The CDR3 runs to 16 residues. Germline V gene lookup returns CDR1 WNHNN and CDR2 SYGVQD (reference sequence). The chain's CDR3 is CASSASAGGPNTEAFF. The CDR3 DNA follows: TGCGCCAGCAGTGCATCGGCAGGCGGGCCGAACACTGAAGCTTTCTTT.

In its sample, this clone was seen a few times. The V gene is TRBV9, the J gene TRBJ2-2; 8 positions agree with TRBD1. V gave up 4 bases and J gave up 0 bases; unmatched junction bases: 5. Per germline, CDR1 SGDLS and CDR2 YYNGEE. This CDR3 has 16 residues. CDR3 protein: CASSSSQGANTGELFF. The CDR3 region has the DNA TGTGCCAGCAGCTCTTCACAGGGGGCGAACACCGGGGAGCTGTTTTTT.

In the case of this clone: Sequence at one end of the junction differs from germline and may be a read error. V is TRBV6-5 and J is TRBJ2-1; 7 bases line up with TRBD2. In germline, CDR1 is MNHEY, CDR2 SVGAGI. CDR3 size: 14 residues. In DNA, the CDR3 is TGTGCCAGCAGCAAAGGGACTACCTACAATGATCAGTTCTTC. This encodes CASSKGTTYNDQFF.

The CDR3 nucleotides are TGTGCCAGCAGTTATTCGAAAGCGGGGAGGGCAGATACGCAGTATTTT. Its translation: CASSYSKAGRADTQYF. This chain joins TRBV6-9 and TRBJ2-3; 7 positions agree with TRBD2. The CDR3 length is 16 residues. The germline V gene encodes CDR1 MNHGY and CDR2 SVAAGI. The V gene end was trimmed by 0 bases and the J gene end by 4 bases; junction bases not matched to a gene: 7.

This clone was counted only a few times. This sequence joins TRBV7-9 and TRBJ2-1; 9 bases agree with TRBD1. Germline loops: CDR1 SEHNR, CDR2 FQNEAQ (reference sequence). With V trimmed by 3 bases and J by 7 bases, 7 bases remained unmatched. This CDR3 comprises 15 residues. CDR3 sequence (DNA): TGTGCCAGCAGCTTCAGAAGGACAGGGGTGAATGAGCAGTTCTTC. Translation gives CASSFRRTGVNEQFF. Together with reference TRBV7-9 and TRBJ2-1, the CDR3 gives the full variable domain: DTGVSQNPRHKITKRGQNVTFRCDPISEHNRLYWYRQTLGQGPEFLTYFQNEAQLEKSRLLSDRFSAERPKGSFSTLEIQRTEQGDSAMYLCASSFRRTGVNEQFFGPGTRLTVL.

Only a few counts were recorded for this clone. The chain uses TRBV5-1 and TRBJ1-5; D remains ambiguous. CDR3 length equals 16 residues. From germline, CDR1 is SGHRS and CDR2 YFSETQ. With 0 bases removed from V and 0 bases from J, the gap between germline ends came to 10 bases. The chain's CDR3 is CASSLGPGYSNQPQHF. For the CDR3, the DNA is TGCGCCAGCAGCTTGGGGCCAGGATATAGCAATCAGCCCCAGCATTTT.

There are a few counts of this clone. The CDR3 sequence is CASSARQGHSRANEKLFF. The CDR3 DNA sequence: TGTGCCAGCAGCGCTCGACAGGGGCATTCGCGAGCTAATGAAAAACTGTTTTTT. The chain combines TRBV7-6 with TRBJ1-4, with 8 bases aligning to TRBD1. The V gene end was trimmed by 5 bases and the J gene end by 3 bases; junction bases not matched to a gene: 14. CDR3 length equals 18 residues. Germline V lookup: CDR1 SGHVS, CDR2 FNYEAQ.

J is TRBJ2-1 and V is TRBV28; 12 bases fit TRBD2. The CDR3 contains 16 residues. Looked up from germline, CDR1 is MDHEN and CDR2 is SYDVKM. V lost 5 bases to trimming and J lost 6 bases; unmatched junction nucleotides: 8. The CDR3 nucleotides read TGTGCCAGCAGTGTTTTACTAGCGGGGGGTCTCAATGAGCAGTTCTTC. Amino acids: CASSVLLAGGLNEQFF.

The chain recombines TRBV7-9 with TRBJ2-5, with 7 positions matching TRBD1. V lost 6 bases, J lost 5 bases, and 9 bases stayed unmatched. CDR1 is SEHNR, CDR2 FQNEAQ, per germline (reference sequence). CDR3 size: 14 residues. The CDR3 is CASSQGTALETQYF. The CDR3 DNA reads as TGTGCCAGCAGTCAAGGGACAGCCTTGGAGACCCAGTACTTC. Full variable domain (remainder filled in from reference TRBV7-9 and TRBJ2-5): DTGVSQNPRHKITKRGQNVTFRCDPISEHNRLYWYRQTLGQGPEFLTYFQNEAQLEKSRLLSDRFSAERPKGSFSTLEIQRTEQGDSAMYLCASSQGTALETQYFGPGTRLLVL.

The chain recombines TRBV18 with TRBJ2-2, with D perhaps TRBD1 (5 bases). Germline CDR1 KGHSH, CDR2 LQKENI. With 4 bases removed from V and 7 bases from J, the gap between germline ends came to 13 bases. The CDR3 consists of 14 residues. The CDR3 DNA follows: TGTGCCAGCTCACGAGGTCCGGACATCGGGGAGCTGTTTTTT. Amino acid sequence: CASSRGPDIGELFF.

This clone has more than one count but fewer than ten. This chain links TRBV7-6 with TRBJ2-7, with 10 positions matching TRBD1. Germline lookup yields CDR1 SGHVS and CDR2 FNYEAQ. The J segment lost 0 bases and the V segment lost 4 bases, leaving 9 bases of the junction unmatched. The CDR3 is 17 amino acids. The CDR3 loop reads CASSSGQGVRSSYEQYF. The CDR3 DNA is TGTGCCAGCAGCTCTGGACAGGGGGTTCGAAGCTCCTACGAGCAGTACTTC.

V and J are TRBV6-5 and TRBJ2-1; TRBD1 agrees at 10 bases. J gave up 3 bases and V 6 bases, and 5 bases lay outside the gene matches. The CDR3 has 15 amino acids. The germline V gene has CDR1 MNHEY and CDR2 SVGAGI. The CDR3 region is CASSMTGGLYNEQFF. The CDR3, as DNA: TGTGCCAGCAGCATGACAGGGGGCCTCTACAATGAGCAGTTCTTC.

This clone was found a few times. The chain employs TRBV6-7 and TRBJ2-7; D remains unclear. TRBV6-7 is an ORF, and what it does is uncertain. With 6 bases removed from V and 3 bases from J, the gap between germline ends came to 18 bases. The CDR3 runs to 15 residues. CDR3 residues: CASSPRGRIYYEQYF. For the CDR3, the DNA is TGTGCCAGCAGCCCCAGAGGCAGAATCTACTACGAGCAGTACTTC.

This clone has a handful of counts. The J gene is TRBJ2-5, the V gene TRBV29-1; D unclear. The CDR3 sequence is 14 residues long. Trimming removed 4 bases from V and 1 base from J, with 13 bases in between. Per germline, CDR1 SQVTM and CDR2 ANQGSEA. DNA for the CDR3: TGCAGCGTTGTCGTCGGTCAGGTCCAAGAGACCCAGTACTTC. It translates to CSVVVGQVQETQYF.

In this sample, this clone turned up a few times. CDR3 DNA: TGTGCCACCAGCGGAGTTTACAGGTTCCAAGAGACCCAGTACTTC. Its translation: CATSGVYRFQETQYF. This rearrangement joins TRBV15 to TRBJ2-5; tentatively, D is TRBD1 (5 bases). Germline CDR1 is LNHNV and CDR2 is YYDKDF (reference sequence). Trimming shortened V by 5 bases and J by 1 base, and 14 bases separated the two germline ends. This CDR3 region has 15 residues.

This clone was seen more than once but under ten times. The V gene is TRBV28, the J gene TRBJ1-5; 10 bases fit TRBD1. J was trimmed by 5 bases and V by 1 base; bases with no gene match: 2. The CDR3 consists of 15 residues. Per the germline V gene, CDR1 is MDHEN and CDR2 is SYDVKM. CDR3 coding DNA: TGTGCCAGCAGTTTATCCGGACAGGGGGATCAGCCCCAGCATTTT. This codes for CASSLSGQGDQPQHF.

This clone occurred a few times. This chain joins TRBV5-1 and TRBJ2-1, with D possibly TRBD1 on 5 matching bases. The V end was cut by 0 bases, the J end by 7 bases, with 14 bases between. The CDR3 totals 15 residues. CDR1 and CDR2 from the germline V gene are SGHRS and YFSETQ. The CDR3 here is CASSLVDSVGNEQFF. In DNA, the CDR3 is TGCGCCAGCAGCTTGGTAGACAGCGTTGGTAATGAGCAGTTCTTC.

The rearrangement links TRBV28 to TRBJ1-1; 7 bases are a match to TRBD1. Germline CDR1 reads MDHEN; CDR2 reads SYDVKM. This CDR3 is 13 amino acids long. Losses at the gene ends were 6 bases for V and 4 bases for J; bases not matched to a gene: 5. CDR3 in amino acids: CASRTGIGTEAFF. The DNA for the CDR3 is TGTGCCAGCAGGACAGGGATCGGCACTGAAGCTTTCTTT.

This clone was observed a few times. The chain recombines TRBV14 with TRBJ1-1; 11 bases map to TRBD1. This CDR3 is built from 14 residues. Trimming removed 3 bases from V and 4 bases from J; junction bases left unmatched: 1. CDR1 and CDR2 (germline): SGHDN, FVKESK. In DNA, the CDR3 is TGTGCCAGCAGCCACGGGACAGGGGGCACTGAAGCTTTCTTT. Amino acid sequence: CASSHGTGGTEAFF.

The chain is built from TRBV6-6 and TRBJ2-2; tentatively, D is TRBD1 (5 bases). The CDR3 is 14 amino acids. V dropped 6 bases and J dropped 1 base, with 9 bases sitting between them. Germline loops: CDR1 MNHNY, CDR2 SVGAGI (reference sequence). The CDR3 here is CASRKTENTGELFF. CDR3 sequence (DNA): TGTGCCAGCAGAAAGACAGAGAACACCGGGGAGCTGTTTTTT.

CDR3 residues: CASSEGRSRWANYGYTF. The CDR3 DNA follows: TGCGCCAGCAGTGAGGGCAGGTCTCGTTGGGCTAACTATGGCTACACCTTC. The chain is built from TRBV10-1 and TRBJ1-2; D is uncertain. From germline, CDR1 is WNHNN and CDR2 SYGVQD (reference sequence). V dropped 2 bases and J dropped 0 bases, with 16 bases sitting between them. CDR3 length equals 17 residues.

On this clone: The same CDR3 also results from other DNA sequences found in this sample. The chain employs TRBV29-1 and TRBJ2-5, with 10 bases aligning to TRBD1. The CDR3 covers 15 residues. Germline V gene sequence: CDR1 SQVTM, CDR2 ANQGSEA. V lost 4 bases to trimming and J lost 2 bases; unmatched junction nucleotides: 7. CDR3 DNA sequence: TGCAGCGTTGGAACGACAGGGGGCAGACAAGAGACCCAGTACTTC. Translating gives CSVGTTGGRQETQYF.